Following are 15 T cell receptor beta chains from one sample sequenced in a study of T cell repertoires in cytomegalovirus infection (dated by TCRdb to between 2019 and 2020). The reads were generated on an Illumina HiSeq 1500. TCRdb trimmed the raw reads at Q25, called clones with MiXCR and kept productive beta chains. Rows with a matching CDR3 protein are joined into one entry that keeps the most common DNA and genes. For this sample there are about 680,000 distinct CDR3 sequences; 24% appear just once. The top ten clonotypes cover approximately 8% of the sample. Specimen: CD8+ T cells from PBMCs. The receptors originated from a human donor in good health (CMV status not recorded). Some clones in this sample may be carry-over from other donors' samples.

This clonotype has a handful of counts. The chain carries TRBV6-5 and TRBJ2-3; the D gene is possibly TRBD2 (6 bases). The CDR3 is made up of 16 amino acids. V dropped 4 bases and J dropped 4 bases, with 18 bases sitting between them. The V gene's germline CDR1 is MNHEY and CDR2 SVGAGI. The chain's CDR3 is CASSLFAGLPPDTQYF. The CDR3 DNA reads as TGTGCCAGCAGTTTGTTCGCGGGACTGCCGCCAGATACGCAGTATTTT.

As concerns this clonotype: A much larger clone lies a single base off, so this may be a read error. V is TRBV10-3 and J is TRBJ2-5, with 8 bases that match TRBD1. The germline gives CDR1 ENHRY, CDR2 SYGVKD. The CDR3 extends over 16 amino acids. CDR3 protein: CASSDRTGHNQETQYF. CDR3 coding DNA: TGTGCCAGCAGTGATCGGACAGGGCATAACCAAGAGACCCAGTACTTC.

This clonotype was seen at least ten times. The chain combines TRBV19 with TRBJ1-5, with 11 bases that match TRBD1. J lost 5 bases, V lost 3 bases, and 6 bases had no gene match. Germline-derived CDR1 and CDR2 are LNHDA and SQIVND (reference sequence). CDR3 size: 16 residues. This CDR3 is CASSILRDRGDQPQHF. The CDR3 nucleotides read TGTGCCAGTAGTATCCTCCGGGACAGGGGGGATCAGCCCCAGCATTTT.

V usage is TRBV12-3 or TRBV12-4 and J usage is TRBJ2-3; 7 bases are shared with TRBD2. The trim removed 6 bases at V and 4 bases at J, leaving 10 bases unmatched. CDR3 length: 15 residues. The CDR3 DNA follows: TGTGCCAGCAGCCCCGGAGGACTAGAGGCAGATACGCAGTATTTT. Encoded protein: CASSPGGLEADTQYF.

This clonotype appeared many times. This chain links TRBV7-2 with TRBJ1-1, with TRBD1 as a possible D gene (5 bases). Trimming left V 8 bases short and J 4 bases short, with 14 bases between. CDR1 and CDR2 (germline): SGHTA, FQGNSA. The CDR3 loop spans 13 amino acids. CDR3 protein: CASCKGWITEAFF. In nucleotides, the CDR3 is TGTGCCAGCTGCAAGGGGTGGATCACTGAAGCTTTCTTT.

This clonotype was detected a few times. The chain uses TRBV6-2 or TRBV6-3 and TRBJ2-1; D gene ambiguous. Germline CDR1 is MNHEY and CDR2 is SVGEGT. Trimming pared 2 bases from V and 9 bases from J, leaving 8 bases between. The CDR3 totals 12 residues. The CDR3 reads CASSYDVSEQFF. CDR3 bases: TGTGCCAGCAGTTACGATGTTAGTGAGCAGTTCTTC.

The V gene is TRBV13, the J gene TRBJ2-7; 13 nucleotides align to TRBD2. Trimming took 4 bases from V and 5 from J; bases not matched to a gene: 8. Germline values: CDR1 PRHDT, CDR2 FYEKMQ (reference sequence). This CDR3 is built from 16 residues. CDR3 amino acids: CASSSGLAGYLNEQYF. The CDR3 nucleotides read TGTGCCAGCAGCTCGGGACTAGCGGGGTATCTCAACGAGCAGTACTTC.

J is TRBJ2-7 and V is TRBV6-2 or TRBV6-3; 7 nucleotides match TRBD2. V shed 0 bases, J shed 0 bases, and the junction held 2 bases outside the gene matches. Per germline, CDR1 MNHEY and CDR2 SVGEGT. This CDR3 is 15 amino acids long. The CDR3 sequence: CASSYSRGTSYEQYV. Here the CDR3 DNA reads TGTGCCAGCAGTTACTCGCGGGGGACCTCCTACGAGCAGTACGTC.

The chain joins TRBV7-6 to TRBJ2-1; D unresolved. The germline V gene encodes CDR1 SGHVS and CDR2 FNYEAQ. The CDR3 sequence is 14 residues long. The germline V and J ends were trimmed by 6 bases and 5 bases, with 14 bases remaining between them. The CDR3 DNA is TGTGCCAGCAGATTTTTCCCTGGGGACAATGAGCAGTTCTTC. This encodes CASRFFPGDNEQFF.

This clonotype was counted between two and nine times. The chain carries TRBV7-2 and TRBJ2-3; TRBD1 agrees at 7 bases. V was pared by 8 bases and J by 6 bases, with 8 bases of the junction left unmatched. Germline CDR1 is SGHTA and CDR2 is FQGNSA. The CDR3 consists of 13 residues. In DNA, the CDR3 is TGTGCCAGCCGAGGGGGCAAGGGTGATACGCAGTATTTT. This sequence encodes CASRGGKGDTQYF.

Note on this clonotype: One end of the junction varies from germline; a read error may be responsible. The J gene is TRBJ1-2, the V gene TRBV6-5; D call uncertain. CDR3 length: 14 residues. Germline values: CDR1 MNHEY, CDR2 SVGAGI. The CDR3 DNA follows: TGTGGCAGCAGTTACTCTGGCAGGAAAGGCGGCTACACCTTC. Translating gives CGSSYSGRKGGYTF.

This clonotype appeared many times. The chain has TRBV7-9 and TRBJ2-1; D is unresolved. This CDR3 has 11 amino acids. Trimming removed 2 bases at V and 7 bases at J, with 3 bases between. Germline loops: CDR1 SEHNR, CDR2 FQNEAQ (reference sequence). For the CDR3, the DNA is TGTGCCAGCAGCTTACGGAATGAGCAGTTCTTC. Protein sequence: CASSLRNEQFF. Together with reference TRBV7-9 and TRBJ2-1, the CDR3 gives the full variable domain: DTGVSQNPRHKITKRGQNVTFRCDPISEHNRLYWYRQTLGQGPEFLTYFQNEAQLEKSRLLSDRFSAERPKGSFSTLEIQRTEQGDSAMYLCASSLRNEQFFGPGTRLTVL.

This clonotype was counted only a few times. This chain joins TRBV19 and TRBJ2-1; 12 positions agree with TRBD2. Germline V gene data show CDR1 as LNHDA and CDR2 as SQIVND (reference sequence). This CDR3 comprises 16 residues. Trimming at V came to 5 bases and at J to 9 bases, leaving 11 bases not matched to a gene. The CDR3 is CASSLTSGGQKPEQFF. The CDR3 DNA reads TGTGCCAGTAGTTTGACTAGCGGGGGACAAAAGCCTGAGCAGTTCTTC.

A few counts support this clonotype. The V gene is TRBV10-3, the J gene TRBJ1-1, with 7 nucleotides matching TRBD1. The J segment lost 3 bases and the V segment lost 6 bases, leaving 1 base of the junction unmatched. Germline-derived CDR1 and CDR2 are ENHRY and SYGVKD. The CDR3 is made up of 12 amino acids. The CDR3 region has the DNA TGTGCCATCAGGACAGGGTACACTGAAGCTTTCTTT. Its translation is CAIRTGYTEAFF.

This chain uses TRBV6-6 with TRBJ1-1; D may be TRBD1 (5 bases). From germline, CDR1 is MNHNY and CDR2 SVGAGI (reference sequence). This CDR3 has 16 amino acids. Trimming removed 4 bases at V and 7 bases at J, with 22 bases between. DNA of the CDR3: TGTGCCAGCAGTTCCCCCAGAAGCAGGGTCCCTCTTGAAGCTTTCTTT. Amino acid sequence: CASSSPRSRVPLEAFF.